A single T cell receptor (beta chain) is shown here with its context. Its cognate antigen is unknown. The data stem from a study of T cells in Graves' hyperthyroidism and ophthalmopathy. Overall study: Peripheral blood collection took place at initial diagnosis, before any treatment.

TCR beta CDR3 regions were amplified from RNA transcripts. The TCR CDR3 first-round RT-PCR relied on the HTBI primer set. TCRdb redid the calling of the multiplex PCR reads with MiXCR, one entry per CDR3 protein. The repertoire holds around 560,000 distinct CDR3 sequences, with over 15% as singletons. The study defined stable Graves' hyperthyroidism as no ophthalmopathy progression within 18 months. Patients aged 18 to 65 had newly diagnosed hyperthyroidism that had lasted under 2 months. Overall study findings and caveats: The model anticipated ophthalmopathy a median approximately 6.7 months pre-onset.

This TCR was recovered from a woman between 18 and 29 years old with Graves' hyperthyroidism. The specimen sequenced was blood.

The CDR3 spells CATRGTGDNYGYTF. In nucleotides, the CDR3 is TGTGCCACCCGCGGGACAGGTGATAACTATGGCTACACCTTC. The J gene is TRBJ1-2, the V gene TRBV28; 8 nucleotides align to TRBD1. The CDR3 extends over 14 amino acids. Germline CDR1 MDHEN, CDR2 SYDVKM. Unmatched junction bases numbered 8, after V lost 10 bases and J lost 1 base.